The 22 T cell receptor beta chains below all came from one sample that was sequenced in a study of shared clonotypes between healthy human individuals. Profiling relied on immunoSEQ multiplex PCR, and the TCRdb table lists in-frame clones only, not all of them. The repertoire holds around 2.5 million clones, with roughly 93% as singletons. Sequenced sample: naive CD4+ T cells from PBMCs. As to subset: CD45RA+ positively selected. The receptors shown here come from a man aged 18 to 30 in good health. Some clones in this sample may be carry-over from other donors' samples.

The chain links TRBV5-4 to TRBJ1-4; the D gene is possibly TRBD1 (6 bases). Germline V gene data show CDR1 as SGHNT and CDR2 as YYREEE (reference sequence). The V end was cut by 8 bases, the J end by 12 bases, with 17 bases between. The length of the CDR3 is 12 residues. CDR3 bases: TGTGCCAGTACAGGGCCTGGTCTAGAACTGTTTTTT. This gives the protein CASTGPGLELFF.

J is TRBJ2-3 and V is TRBV5-1; D may match TRBD1 or TRBD2 (6 bases each). Germline CDR1 SGHRS, CDR2 YFSETQ. Between the trimmed V and J ends, which lost 4 bases and 4 bases, there was a span of 16 bases. The CDR3 is 15 amino acids. CDR3: CASSRGQGLADTQYF. The CDR3, as DNA: TGCGCCAGCAGCCGGGGGCAGGGCCTGGCAGATACGCAGTATTTT.

In DNA form, the CDR3 reads TGTGCCAGCAGCTACCCGGGACAGACCTACCAAGAGACCCAGTACTTC. This codes for CASSYPGQTYQETQYF. V is TRBV6-5 and J is TRBJ2-5, with 7 nucleotides matching TRBD1. From germline, CDR1 is MNHEY and CDR2 SVGAGI. The junction had 10 bases not matched to a gene; V was cut back by 6 bases and J by 0 bases. CDR3 size: 16 residues.

In the case of this clone: This is likely a read error, given that the CDR3 carries no conserved phenylalanine or tryptophan at its end. The chain links TRBV6-5 to TRBJ1-2; 8 bases agree with TRBD1. This CDR3 spans 15 amino acids. The germline CDR1 and CDR2 sequences are MNHEY and SVGAGI. V dropped 6 bases and J dropped 0; count of bases not matched to a gene: 6. The CDR3 bases are TGTGCCAGCAGCCAAAGGACAGGGACTAACTATGGCTACACCTCC. It specifies CASSQRTGTNYGYTS.

This CDR3 is CASSLRASGRAGGNEQFF. DNA of the CDR3: TGTGCCAGCAGCTTAAGGGCTAGCGGGAGGGCCGGGGGGAATGAGCAGTTCTTC. The V gene is TRBV11-2, the J gene TRBJ2-1; TRBD2 agrees at 12 bases. The V segment lost 2 bases and the J segment 7 bases; nucleotides outside the gene matches: 12. This CDR3 region has 18 residues. CDR1 and CDR2 from the germline V gene are SGHAT and FQNNGV. The full variable domain, its missing parts supplied by reference TRBV11-2 and TRBJ2-1, is EAGVAQSPRYKIIEKRQSVAFWCNPISGHATLYWYQQILGQGPKLLIQFQNNGVVDDSQLPKDRFSAERLKGVDSTLKIQPAKLEDSAVYLCASSLRASGRAGGNEQFFGPGTRLTVL.

The rearrangement uses TRBV5-6 and TRBJ2-1; the D call may be TRBD1 or TRBD2 (7 bases each). This CDR3 spans 13 amino acids. The V end was cut by 6 bases, the J end by 2 bases, with 9 bases between. Germline V gives CDR1 SGHDT, CDR2 YYEEEE. CDR3: CASTGGAYNEQFF. Here the CDR3 DNA reads TGTGCCAGCACAGGGGGGGCCTACAATGAGCAGTTCTTC.

The chain couples TRBV6-5 to TRBJ1-1, with D unclear. The CDR3 consists of 11 residues. V shed 3 bases and J shed 14 bases, with 13 bases lying between them. Germline assignment: CDR1 MNHEY and CDR2 SVGAGI. CDR3 in amino acids: CASSYRLAYFF. CDR3 bases: TGTGCCAGCAGTTATCGACTGGCATACTTCTTT.

The genes are TRBV10-3 and TRBJ2-3; 7 bases are shared with TRBD2. The V gene's germline CDR1 is ENHRY and CDR2 SYGVKD. The CDR3 spans 16 residues. V lost 3 bases and J lost 2; bases outside the gene matches: 8. CDR3 region: CAISDSRRETTDTQYF. CDR3 sequence (DNA): TGTGCCATCAGTGACTCCCGGCGGGAGACCACAGATACGCAGTATTTT.

Here the CDR3 reads CASSLALGGTEAFF. The DNA for the CDR3 is TGTGCCAGCAGTCTGGCCCTTGGAGGCACTGAAGCTTTCTTT. This chain uses TRBV6-6 with TRBJ1-1; D remains ambiguous. V lost 5 bases, J lost 4 bases, and 14 bases lay in between. Germline values: CDR1 MNHNY, CDR2 SVGAGI (reference sequence). This CDR3 is built from 14 residues.

This chain links TRBV11-2 with TRBJ2-7, with TRBD2 as a possible D gene (6 bases). Trimming removed 3 bases from V and 1 base from J, with 13 bases in between. Germline lookup yields CDR1 SGHAT and CDR2 FQNNGV. The CDR3 spans 15 residues. The DNA of the CDR3 is TGTGCCAGCAGCTTGGTTCGGGGGAAATCCTACGAGCAGTACTTC. Protein product: CASSLVRGKSYEQYF.

In this sample, this clone turned up once. Here the CDR3 DNA reads TGTGCCAGCAATACCGGAGTTGCAACTAATGAAAAACTGTTTTTT. Encoded protein: CASNTGVATNEKLFF. The chain combines TRBV7-9 with TRBJ1-4; D is unresolved. The germline gives CDR1 SEHNR, CDR2 FQNEAQ (reference sequence). Trimming took 7 bases from V and 0 from J, leaving 12 bases between them. The CDR3 consists of 15 residues. The full variable domain, rest sourced from reference TRBV7-9 and TRBJ1-4, is DTGVSQNPRHKITKRGQNVTFRCDPISEHNRLYWYRQTLGQGPEFLTYFQNEAQLEKSRLLSDRFSAERPKGSFSTLEIQRTEQGDSAMYLCASNTGVATNEKLFFGSGTQLSVL.

The rearrangement uses TRBV11-3 and TRBJ2-1; TRBD2 matches at 12 bases. Germline V gene lookup returns CDR1 SGHNT and CDR2 YENEEA. The CDR3 extends over 16 amino acids. V shed 1 base and J 5 bases; nucleotides not matched to a gene: 3. The DNA of the CDR3 is TGTGCCAGCAGCTTAGGCAGACTAGCGGGGGACAATGAGCAGTTCTTC. Translating it yields CASSLGRLAGDNEQFF.

The chain carries TRBV10-1 and TRBJ1-2, with TRBD1 as a possible D gene (5 bases). This CDR3 has 16 residues. V shed 8 bases and J shed 4 bases, with 23 bases lying between them. Germline V gene data show CDR1 as WNHNN and CDR2 as SYGVQD (reference sequence). CDR3 sequence reads: CASGPFGGWQTYGYTF. The CDR3 DNA follows: TGCGCCAGCGGTCCTTTTGGGGGGTGGCAGACCTATGGCTACACCTTC.

The genes are TRBV28 and TRBJ2-3, with 8 bases identical to TRBD1. This CDR3 is built from 15 residues. Germline trimming cut 7 bases from V and 6 bases from J; bases unmatched to any gene: 12. Germline V lookup: CDR1 MDHEN, CDR2 SYDVKM. CDR3 residues: CASTTPGQGTDTQYF. CDR3 DNA: TGTGCCAGCACCACTCCCGGACAGGGAACCGATACGCAGTATTTT.

The V call is TRBV4-2, the J call TRBJ2-7; TRBD2 agrees at 10 bases. The CDR3 has 16 residues. The germline V gene encodes CDR1 LGHNA and CDR2 YNFKEQ. Trimming removed 1 base from V and 5 bases from J; junction bases left unmatched: 8. DNA of the CDR3: TGTGCCAGCAGCCAAGGGAGCCTAGCGGGAGTTAACGAGCAGTACTTC. Protein sequence: CASSQGSLAGVNEQYF.

Points on this clone: This sample includes further DNA sequences coding for the same CDR3. The chain links TRBV6-1 to TRBJ1-5, with TRBD1 matching over 8 bases. V was clipped by 6 bases and J by 4 bases; unmatched bases: 2. Germline loops: CDR1 MNHNS, CDR2 SASEGT. CDR3 length: 13 residues. CDR3 DNA sequence: TGTGCCAGCAGCAGACAGGGGAATCAGCCCCAGCATTTT. It encodes CASSRQGNQPQHF.

Regarding this clone: The same CDR3 is also encoded by other DNA sequences in this sample. The chain employs TRBV5-1 and TRBJ1-5, with D possibly TRBD1 on 5 matching bases. Between the trimmed V and J ends, which lost 0 bases and 3 bases, there was a span of 10 bases. In germline, CDR1 is SGHRS, CDR2 YFSETQ. CDR3 length: 15 residues. Here the CDR3 DNA reads TGCGCCAGCAGCTTGGAGGGGTCTCCCAATCAGCCCCAGCATTTT. Its protein product is CASSLEGSPNQPQHF.

This clone appeared once. In the same sample, other DNA sequences code for this CDR3. V usage is TRBV7-2 and J usage is TRBJ2-5, with a possible D match to TRBD2 (6 bases). Germline CDR1 reads SGHTA; CDR2 reads FQGNSA. CDR3 length: 14 amino acids. V lost 0 bases and J 4 bases, leaving 9 bases between the germline ends. CDR3 region: CASSLAGGGETQYF. CDR3 DNA sequence: TGTGCCAGCAGCTTAGCGGGAGGTGGAGAGACCCAGTACTTC.

The rearrangement links TRBV2 to TRBJ1-5; 9 positions match TRBD1. Looked up from germline, CDR1 is SNHLY and CDR2 is FYNNEI. The CDR3 is 16 amino acids. With 8 bases clipped from V and 4 bases from J, the junction kept 12 bases outside the gene matches. CDR3 in amino acids: CASSEARGTGNQPQHF. In DNA, the CDR3 is TGTGCCAGCTCCGAGGCGCGCGGGACAGGGAATCAGCCCCAGCATTTT.

This chain links TRBV5-6 with TRBJ1-1; 9 nucleotides match TRBD1. Germline V gene sequence: CDR1 SGHDT, CDR2 YYEEEE. The CDR3 runs to 13 residues. The V and J ends lost 7 bases and 4 bases, in that order; junction bases with no gene match: 5. The chain's CDR3 is CASLGTGFTEAFF. The DNA for the CDR3 is TGTGCCAGCCTAGGGACAGGGTTCACTGAAGCTTTCTTT. The complete variable domain, with remaining parts taken from reference TRBV5-6 and TRBJ1-1, reads DAGVTQSPTHLIKTRGQQVTLRCSPKSGHDTVSWYQQALGQGPQFIFQYYEEEERQRGNFPDRFSGHQFPNYSSELNVNALLLGDSALYLCASLGTGFTEAFFGQGTRLTVV.

Regarding this clone: An end of the junction differs from the germline gene, which may be a read error. The rearrangement links TRBV6-1 to TRBJ1-5; no clear D. From germline, CDR1 is MNHNS and CDR2 SASEGT. CDR3 length equals 13 residues. The CDR3 DNA follows: TGTGCCAGCAGCGAAGAGGTGGGTCAGCCCCAGCATTTT. Translation gives CASSEEVGQPQHF.

The rearrangement uses TRBV2 and TRBJ2-5, with D possibly being TRBD2 (5 bases). The CDR3 spans 12 residues. V dropped 11 bases and J dropped 5 bases, with 15 bases sitting between them. Germline V gene data show CDR1 as SNHLY and CDR2 as FYNNEI. The CDR3 DNA is TGTGCCTACTCCGGGGTACCGGAGACCCAGTACTTC. Protein product: CAYSGVPETQYF.